The 9 T cell receptor beta chains below come from one sample, sequenced in a study of technical replicates of blood from a few donors. Clones were sequenced by immunoSEQ multiplex PCR, and TCRdb holds only the in-frame ones, with some missing. Here the sample spans around 84,000 clones, around 90% being singletons. Sequenced input: T cells isolated from PBMCs. These receptors came from a human donor in good health.

The rearrangement uses TRBV27 and TRBJ2-7; 7 nucleotides align to TRBD2. The CDR3 sequence is 15 residues long. CDR1 MNHEY and CDR2 SMNVEV come from the germline V gene (reference sequence). V lost 2 bases, J lost 2 bases, and 6 bases stayed unmatched. The DNA for the CDR3 is TGTGCCAGCAGTTTACTCCCAGGGACTACCTACGAGCAGTACTTC. Translated: CASSLLPGTTYEQYF.

The genes are TRBV5-1 and TRBJ2-3; 7 nucleotides align to TRBD2. From germline, CDR1 is SGHRS and CDR2 YFSETQ. J lost 4 bases, V lost 4 bases, and 9 bases had no gene match. The CDR3 has 15 residues. CDR3 region: CASSIWGGIPDTQYF. The CDR3 bases are TGCGCCAGCAGCATTTGGGGGGGGATTCCAGATACGCAGTATTTT.

J is TRBJ2-3 and V is TRBV5-6; TRBD2 matches at 12 bases. V was pared by 2 bases and J by 2 bases, with 9 bases of the junction left unmatched. The CDR3 sequence is 18 residues long. From germline, CDR1 is SGHDT and CDR2 YYEEEE. The CDR3 here is CASSFMTSGGIVTDTQYF. CDR3 sequence (DNA): TGTGCCAGCAGCTTTATGACTAGCGGGGGAATTGTCACAGATACGCAGTATTTT.

The chain recombines TRBV7-8 with TRBJ2-1; the match to TRBD2 covers 8 bases. Germline assignment: CDR1 SGHVS and CDR2 FQNEAQ. V was clipped by 5 bases and J by 9 bases; unmatched bases: 6. The CDR3 runs to 13 residues. The CDR3 DNA reads TGTGCCAGCAGCCCCCCCGGGGGGGGTGAGCAGTTCTTC. Its translation is CASSPPGGGEQFF.

The DNA of the CDR3 is TGCGCCAGCAGTGACCCCACTCGGACTAGCGGGGGTGACAATGAGCAGTTCTTC. Translated, it gives CASSDPTRTSGGDNEQFF. V gene TRBV10-1 combines with J gene TRBJ2-1, with 13 bases lining up with TRBD2. Germline V gene sequence: CDR1 WNHNN, CDR2 SYGVQD (reference sequence). This CDR3 region has 18 residues. V was clipped by 3 bases and J by 5 bases; unmatched bases: 10.

In this sample, this clone turned up once. The chain joins TRBV29-1 to TRBJ2-1; TRBD2 is a possible D gene (5 bases). The V gene's germline CDR1 is SQVTM and CDR2 ANQGSEA. The CDR3 is made up of 15 amino acids. V lost 2 bases and J 5 bases, leaving 16 bases between the germline ends. This CDR3 reads CSVESGIPLHNEQFF. DNA for the CDR3: TGCAGCGTTGAATCCGGGATCCCCCTTCACAATGAGCAGTTCTTC.

The chain is built from TRBV12-2 and TRBJ2-7; the table's D call of TRBD2 was not tested on the DNA. TRBV12-2 is a known pseudogene. The CDR3 is 15 residues long. The DNA for the CDR3 is TGTGCAAGTCGCTTGGAGCGCGGATCGTTCTACGAGCAGTACTTC. This gives the protein CASRLERGSFYEQYF.

V and J are TRBV4-1 and TRBJ1-3; D is perhaps TRBD1 (5 bases). V was cut by 2 bases and J by 2 bases, with 7 bases left in between. This CDR3 is 14 amino acids long. Germline CDR1 is MGHRA and CDR2 is YSYEKL. The CDR3 bases are TGCGCCAGCAGCCAACCCAGGGCTGGAAACACCATATATTTT. Amino acid sequence: CASSQPRAGNTIYF.

This chain joins TRBV9 and TRBJ2-1, with TRBD2 identical over 14 bases. The CDR3 runs to 16 residues. Looked up from germline, CDR1 is SGDLS and CDR2 is YYNGEE. V was pared by 3 bases and J by 10 bases, with 9 bases of the junction left unmatched. CDR3 amino acids: CASSGLGLAGDGEQFF. The CDR3 DNA reads TGTGCCAGCAGCGGACTGGGACTAGCGGGAGACGGGGAGCAGTTCTTC.